Listed here are 26 T cell receptor beta chains from one sample, sequenced in a study of shared T cell receptors in the human thymus. This table comes from immunoSEQ multiplex PCR, and its TCRdb copy is limited to in-frame clones, with some not included. The sample consists of 700,000 to 750,000 clones, 70% to 90% of them appearing once. The data also belong to a second study, concerning human thymus T cells.

The sample taken for sequencing was thymocytes. All receptors derive from a girl in the first two years of life with a congenital heart defect.

This chain joins TRBV19 and TRBJ2-1; a weak D match, TRBD1 (5 bases). Trimming took off 1 base at V and 9 bases at J, with 13 bases between the two ends. The CDR3 runs 14 residues. CDR1 and CDR2 (germline): LNHDA, SQIVND (reference sequence). In DNA, the CDR3 is TGTGCCAGTAGTATAGGGACAACGTATGGTGAGCAGTTCTTC. It codes for CASSIGTTYGEQFF. Using reference TRBV19 and TRBJ2-1 for the parts outside the CDR3, the full variable domain is DGGITQSPKYLFRKEGQNVTLSCEQNLNHDAMYWYRQDPGQGLRLIYYSQIVNDFQKGDIAEGYSVSREKKESFPLTVTSAQKNPTAFYLCASSIGTTYGEQFFGPGTRLTVL.

This clone was counted once. The chain links TRBV10-2 to TRBJ2-3; TRBD1 matches 7 bases. The trim removed 4 bases at V and 1 base at J, leaving 5 bases unmatched. Germline CDR1 is WSHSY and CDR2 is SAAADI. This CDR3 has 15 amino acids. DNA of the CDR3: TGCGCCAGCAGTGGAGGGGGCTACGGCACAGATACGCAGTATTTT. It encodes CASSGGGYGTDTQYF.

This clone was seen just once. This chain joins TRBV2 and TRBJ1-5; the D gene is possibly TRBD1 (6 bases). The germline CDR1 and CDR2 sequences are SNHLY and FYNNEI. The V end was cut by 3 bases, the J end by 6 bases, with 15 bases between. The CDR3 runs 15 residues. The CDR3 sequence is CASSDLWDNSQPQHF. CDR3 coding DNA: TGTGCCAGCAGTGATTTATGGGACAACAGTCAGCCCCAGCATTTT.

The chain recombines TRBV2 with TRBJ2-7; TRBD2 aligns across 13 bases. V was pared by 6 bases and J by 5 bases, with 7 bases of the junction left unmatched. The CDR3 contains 15 residues. Germline CDR1 and CDR2: SNHLY and FYNNEI. The CDR3, as DNA: TGTGCCAGCAGCGCTGGGACTAGCGGGGAGGACGAGCAGTACTTC. Translation: CASSAGTSGEDEQYF.

This clone has a handful of counts. The chain joins TRBV5-1 to TRBJ1-1; TRBD1 is a possible D gene (5 bases). CDR1 and CDR2 (germline): SGHRS, YFSETQ. Trimming stripped 6 bases from V and 0 bases from J, with 15 bases between. This CDR3 region has 15 residues. DNA of the CDR3: TGCGCCAGCAACCTTTGGGGGGGAATGAACACTGAAGCTTTCTTT. Its translation is CASNLWGGMNTEAFF. The whole variable domain, filled in from reference TRBV5-1 and TRBJ1-1, reads KAGVTQTPRYLIKTRGQQVTLSCSPISGHRSVSWYQQTPGQGLQFLFEYFSETQRNKGNFPGRFSGRQFSNSRSEMNVSTLELGDSALYLCASNLWGGMNTEAFFGQGTRLTVV.

The chain couples TRBV7-2 to TRBJ1-1, with D hard to call. Germline assignment: CDR1 SGHTA and CDR2 FQGNSA. This CDR3 region has 18 residues. Deletions cut 1 base from V and 6 bases from J, with 24 bases between. Here the CDR3 DNA reads TGTGCCAGCAGCTTAGGGGGTCGGGGTTTCCCCTCGGGTCCTGAAGCTTTCTTT. This translates into CASSLGGRGFPSGPEAFF.

The chain joins TRBV10-3 to TRBJ1-2; 8 bases line up with TRBD1. V shed 10 bases and J 6 bases; nucleotides not matched to a gene: 16. CDR3 length: 15 residues. CDR1 and CDR2 from the germline V gene are ENHRY and SYGVKD. The CDR3 DNA sequence: TGTGCCACCTCGGACAGGGCAAAAGAGATCCATGGCTACACCTTC. Translating gives CATSDRAKEIHGYTF.

This clone was seen only a few times. The V and J genes are TRBV5-1 and TRBJ2-6; D not certain. CDR1 SGHRS and CDR2 YFSETQ come from the germline V gene. The germline V and J ends were trimmed by 8 bases and 9 bases, with 21 bases remaining between them. The length of the CDR3 is 15 residues. The CDR3 spells CASIDPTEDDNVLTF. In DNA, the CDR3 is TGCGCCAGTATCGACCCCACCGAGGATGACAACGTCCTGACTTTC. Together with reference TRBV5-1 and TRBJ2-6, the CDR3 gives the full variable domain: KAGVTQTPRYLIKTRGQQVTLSCSPISGHRSVSWYQQTPGQGLQFLFEYFSETQRNKGNFPGRFSGRQFSNSRSEMNVSTLELGDSALYLCASIDPTEDDNVLTFGAGSRLTVL.

This clone was seen only a few times. V and J are TRBV19 and TRBJ1-5, with a possible D match to TRBD1 (5 bases). This CDR3 contains 15 residues. Germline assignment: CDR1 LNHDA and CDR2 SQIVND (reference sequence). Trimming shortened V by 5 bases and J by 2 bases, and 13 bases separated the two germline ends. CDR3 sequence: CASSSRDSRNQPQHF. CDR3 nucleotide sequence: TGTGCCAGTAGTTCAAGAGACAGTCGCAATCAGCCCCAGCATTTT.

CDR3 in amino acids: CASSPPTRGTEAFF. The CDR3 DNA is TGTGCCAGCTCACCACCGACACGGGGGACTGAAGCTTTCTTT. The V call is TRBV18, the J call TRBJ1-1; TRBD1 is a possible D gene (5 bases). Trimming removed 0 bases at V and 5 bases at J, with 10 bases between. The CDR3 is 14 residues long. Germline lookup yields CDR1 KGHSH and CDR2 LQKENI.

The chain has TRBV5-1 and TRBJ2-7; D is uncertain. CDR1 is SGHRS and CDR2 is YFSETQ in the germline V gene. V was cut by 4 bases and J by 1 base, with 9 bases left in between. The CDR3 totals 13 residues. CDR3 loop: CASSRFGSYEQYF. For the CDR3, the DNA is TGCGCCAGCAGCCGTTTCGGGTCCTACGAGCAGTACTTC. The full variable domain, its missing parts supplied by reference TRBV5-1 and TRBJ2-7, is KAGVTQTPRYLIKTRGQQVTLSCSPISGHRSVSWYQQTPGQGLQFLFEYFSETQRNKGNFPGRFSGRQFSNSRSEMNVSTLELGDSALYLCASSRFGSYEQYFGPGTRLTVT.

V usage is TRBV5-1 and J usage is TRBJ2-7; D possibly corresponds to TRBD1 (5 bases). Germline lookup yields CDR1 SGHRS and CDR2 YFSETQ. The CDR3 is 15 amino acids. V dropped 0 bases and J dropped 2 bases, with 12 bases sitting between them. Here the CDR3 reads CASSLEDREAYEQYF. In DNA, the CDR3 is TGCGCCAGCAGCTTGGAAGACAGAGAAGCCTACGAGCAGTACTTC.

The chain joins TRBV5-4 to TRBJ2-1; 12 bases match TRBD2. This CDR3 comprises 16 residues. The germline gives CDR1 SGHNT, CDR2 YYREEE (reference sequence). V gave up 4 bases and J gave up 2 bases; unmatched junction bases: 4. CDR3 in amino acids: CASSATSGGAYNEQFF. The DNA for the CDR3 is TGTGCCAGCAGCGCGACTAGCGGGGGCGCCTACAATGAGCAGTTCTTC.

This clone was seen once. The rearrangement uses TRBV5-1 and TRBJ1-2; possibly TRBD1 for D (5 bases). CDR3 size: 12 residues. V dropped 3 bases and J dropped 6 bases, with 9 bases sitting between them. Germline lookup yields CDR1 SGHRS and CDR2 YFSETQ. CDR3 coding DNA: TGCGCCAGCAGCTCGGACATCGATGGCTACACCTTC. Residues: CASSSDIDGYTF.

The chain joins TRBV6-1 to TRBJ1-5, with D possibly TRBD1 on 5 matching bases. V was cut by 3 bases and J by 3 bases, with 9 bases left in between. In germline, CDR1 is MNHNS, CDR2 SASEGT. The CDR3 has 14 residues. The CDR3 bases are TGTGCCAGCAGTGAGGGGGGACCCAATCAGCCCCAGCATTTT. Translating gives CASSEGGPNQPQHF.

V usage is TRBV7-2 and J usage is TRBJ2-7; 8 positions match TRBD1. CDR1 SGHTA and CDR2 FQGNSA come from the germline V gene. J gave up 3 bases and V 4 bases, and 5 bases lay outside the gene matches. The CDR3 sequence is 14 residues long. CDR3 sequence: CASSSGQGFYEQYF. CDR3 bases: TGTGCCAGCAGCTCTGGACAGGGATTCTACGAGCAGTACTTC.

The chain uses TRBV27 and TRBJ1-1; D not resolved. The V and J ends lost 6 bases and 1 base respectively, with 15 bases between them. Germline V gene lookup returns CDR1 MNHEY and CDR2 SMNVEV (reference sequence). The CDR3 consists of 15 residues. The CDR3 loop reads CASRSGGAPNTEAFF. CDR3 nucleotides: TGTGCCAGCAGGAGCGGCGGCGCACCGAACACTGAAGCTTTCTTT.

V is TRBV5-1 and J is TRBJ1-1; 10 nucleotides agree with TRBD1. This CDR3 is built from 16 residues. The germline V gene has CDR1 SGHRS and CDR2 YFSETQ. After removal of 1 base from V and 5 bases from J, the junction contained 8 bases not matched to a gene. The CDR3 reads CASSLTPGQGKTEAFF. The CDR3 DNA follows: TGCGCCAGCAGCTTGACCCCGGGACAGGGGAAGACTGAAGCTTTCTTT. Using reference TRBV5-1 and TRBJ1-1 for the parts outside the CDR3, the full variable domain is KAGVTQTPRYLIKTRGQQVTLSCSPISGHRSVSWYQQTPGQGLQFLFEYFSETQRNKGNFPGRFSGRQFSNSRSEMNVSTLELGDSALYLCASSLTPGQGKTEAFFGQGTRLTVV.

The chain has TRBV11-2 and TRBJ1-3, with TRBD1 matching over 9 bases. This CDR3 is 14 amino acids long. Germline CDR1 reads SGHAT; CDR2 reads FQNNGV. Trimming at V came to 8 bases and at J to 7 bases, leaving 9 bases not matched to a gene. Here the CDR3 DNA reads TGTGCCAGCGCCACAGGGGGCGCGGGGAACACCATATATTTT. Its protein product is CASATGGAGNTIYF.

This chain uses TRBV6-5 with TRBJ1-6, with 8 bases lining up with TRBD1. The junction had 2 bases not matched to a gene; V was cut back by 4 bases and J by 6 bases. There are 14 residues in the CDR3. The germline CDR1 and CDR2 sequences are MNHEY and SVGAGI. The DNA for the CDR3 is TGTGCCAGCAGTTTAGGACAGGGTAATTCACCCCTCCACTTT. Its translation is CASSLGQGNSPLHF.

The rearrangement links TRBV5-8 to TRBJ2-1, with D possibly matching TRBD1 (5 bases). Looked up from germline, CDR1 is SGHTS and CDR2 is YDEGEE. The CDR3 length is 13 residues. V was trimmed by 4 bases and J by 8 bases, leaving 13 bases between them. Here the CDR3 reads CASSPRVRYEQFF. In nucleotides, the CDR3 is TGTGCCAGCAGCCCCAGGGTTCGCTATGAGCAGTTCTTC.

The V and J genes are TRBV11-2 and TRBJ1-4; D is uncertain. Between the trimmed V and J ends, which lost 1 base and 7 bases, there was a span of 7 bases. Germline loops: CDR1 SGHAT, CDR2 FQNNGV. This CDR3 comprises 13 residues. Written as DNA, the CDR3 is TGTGCCAGCAGCTTAGTCCGGGGTGAAAAACTGTTTTTT. Residues: CASSLVRGEKLFF. Based on the CDR3 plus reference TRBV11-2 and TRBJ1-4, the full variable domain is EAGVAQSPRYKIIEKRQSVAFWCNPISGHATLYWYQQILGQGPKLLIQFQNNGVVDDSQLPKDRFSAERLKGVDSTLKIQPAKLEDSAVYLCASSLVRGEKLFFGSGTQLSVL.

The V call is TRBV18, the J call TRBJ2-3; 10 bases line up with TRBD1. CDR3 size: 22 residues. V was pared by 0 bases and J by 2 bases, with 20 bases of the junction left unmatched. Germline V CDR1 and CDR2: KGHSH, LQKENI. CDR3 nucleotide sequence: TGTGCCAGCTCACCACCGTTTGGCGGAGGGACAGGGGATTGCCAAGCCACAGATACGCAGTATTTT. Its protein is CASSPPFGGGTGDCQATDTQYF. Full variable domain (rest looked up from reference TRBV18 and TRBJ2-3): NAGVMQNPRHLVRRRGQEARLRCSPMKGHSHVYWYRQLPEEGLKFMVYLQKENIIDESGMPKERFSAEFPKEGPSILRIQQVVRGDSAAYFCASSPPFGGGTGDCQATDTQYFGPGTRLTVL.

The chain carries TRBV4-1 and TRBJ1-3; 12 bases align to TRBD1. V was pared by 5 bases and J by 1 base, with 15 bases of the junction left unmatched. The CDR3 contains 20 residues. CDR1 is MGHRA, CDR2 YSYEKL, per germline. The CDR3 region has the DNA TGCGCCAGCAGCGGGGTTGAAGAACCGGGACAGGGGGCTTCTGGAAACACCATATATTTT. It encodes CASSGVEEPGQGASGNTIYF.

This clone has a single count. This sequence joins TRBV9 and TRBJ1-6, with a possible D match to TRBD1 (5 bases). The CDR3 contains 15 residues. The ends were cut back, 3 bases at V and 5 bases at J, with 12 bases in the middle. Germline assignment: CDR1 SGDLS and CDR2 YYNGEE. The CDR3 spells CASSAARTHNSPLHF. CDR3 DNA: TGTGCCAGCAGCGCGGCACGGACACATAATTCACCCCTCCACTTT. The complete variable domain, with remaining parts taken from reference TRBV9 and TRBJ1-6, reads DSGVTQTPKHLITATGQRVTLRCSPRSGDLSVYWYQQSLDQGLQFLIQYYNGEERAKGNILERFSAQQFPDLHSELNLSSLELGDSALYFCASSAARTHNSPLHFGNGTRLTVT.

The J gene is TRBJ1-6, the V gene TRBV27; TRBD1 agrees at 9 bases. The germline gives CDR1 MNHEY, CDR2 SMNVEV (reference sequence). CDR3 size: 19 residues. The J segment lost 0 bases and the V segment lost 0 bases, leaving 6 bases of the junction unmatched. The CDR3: CASSLSTGGTSSYNSPLHF. CDR3 nucleotide sequence: TGTGCCAGCAGTTTATCGACAGGGGGGACTAGCTCCTATAATTCACCCCTCCACTTT.